What follows are 25 T cell receptor beta chains derived from one specimen sequenced in a study of CD8 T cell repertoires and HIV-1 epitope variants. For these receptors, no antigen is known. Sequenced by immunoSEQ multiplex PCR; TCRdb stores in-frame clones only, minus some. The sample holds roughly 7,000 clones; around three fifths are singletons and the top ten take roughly 42%. The sample was cultured CD8+ T cells derived from PBMCs. These receptor sequences come from a male donor with HIV.

This clone showed up just once. The chain combines TRBV15 with TRBJ2-7, with D possibly being TRBD1 (6 bases). The V end lost 2 bases, the J end lost 3 bases, and 8 bases lay between the germline ends. This CDR3 is built from 13 residues. In germline, CDR1 is LNHNV, CDR2 YYDKDF (reference sequence). The CDR3 here is CATSRSDSYEQYF. The DNA of the CDR3 is TGTGCCACCAGCAGATCGGACAGCTACGAGCAGTACTTC. The variable domain in full, with the rest retrieved from reference TRBV15 and TRBJ2-7, is DAMVIQNPRYQVTQFGKPVTLSCSQTLNHNVMYWYQQKSSQAPKLLFHYYDKDFNNEADTPDNFQSRRPNTSFCFLDIRSPGLGDTAMYLCATSRSDSYEQYFGPGTRLTVT.

This clone was found a few times. V and J are TRBV19 and TRBJ1-5, with no clear D. The CDR3 is 13 amino acids. CDR1 and CDR2 (germline): LNHDA, SQIVND (reference sequence). V shed 3 bases and J shed 1 base, with 4 bases lying between them. CDR3 amino acids: CASSMGSNQPQHF. The DNA for the CDR3 is TGTGCCAGTAGTATGGGCAGCAATCAGCCCCAGCATTTT.

V usage is TRBV29-1 and J usage is TRBJ2-7, with TRBD1 as a possible D gene (6 bases). Germline V gene lookup returns CDR1 SQVTM and CDR2 ANQGSEA. The ends were cut back, 3 bases at V and 5 bases at J, with 11 bases in the middle. The CDR3 is 12 residues long. The CDR3 sequence is CSVEDSPNEQYF. CDR3 in DNA: TGCAGCGTTGAGGACAGCCCTAACGAGCAGTACTTC.

This clone was observed a few times. This chain links TRBV19 with TRBJ1-1; 7 bases map to TRBD1. V trimming: 5 bases; J trimming: 8 bases; junction bases outside the gene matches: 5. Per germline, CDR1 LNHDA and CDR2 SQIVND (reference sequence). This CDR3 has 12 amino acids. The CDR3 protein is CASSVGTVEAFF. The CDR3 nucleotides read TGTGCCAGTAGTGTCGGGACAGTAGAAGCTTTCTTT.

The chain links TRBV28 to TRBJ1-5; 8 nucleotides align to TRBD1. The CDR3 consists of 18 residues. Germline V gives CDR1 MDHEN, CDR2 SYDVKM. V lost 6 bases, J lost 2 bases, and 15 bases stayed unmatched. The chain's CDR3 is CASRREQGGPHGNQPQHF. CDR3 sequence (DNA): TGTGCCAGCAGACGGGAACAGGGGGGTCCCCATGGCAATCAGCCCCAGCATTTT.

This clone came up a few times. This chain joins TRBV5-6 and TRBJ1-5; D unresolved. Trimming stripped 1 base from V and 5 bases from J, with 10 bases between. The CDR3 runs 14 residues. Germline loops: CDR1 SGHDT, CDR2 YYEEEE. In DNA, the CDR3 is TGTGCCAGCAGCTTGAAGGCAGGTTATCAGCCCCAGCATTTT. This sequence encodes CASSLKAGYQPQHF.

The gene calls are TRBV2 and TRBJ1-6, with 12 positions matching TRBD1. J lost 9 bases, V lost 3 bases, and 6 bases had no gene match. This CDR3 is 16 amino acids long. Germline lookup yields CDR1 SNHLY and CDR2 FYNNEI. Here the CDR3 DNA reads TGTGCCAGCAGTGAGTTTGGGACAGGGGGCGGTTCACCCCTCCACTTT. Amino acid sequence: CASSEFGTGGGSPLHF.

The chain carries TRBV5-1 and TRBJ1-1, with D possibly being TRBD1 (5 bases). The germline CDR1 and CDR2 sequences are SGHRS and YFSETQ. This CDR3 has 13 residues. Trimming removed 2 bases from V and 4 bases from J, with 9 bases in between. CDR3 DNA sequence: TGCGCCAGCAGCTTATATGGGGGCACTGAAGCTTTCTTT. This encodes CASSLYGGTEAFF.

This chain joins TRBV10-3 and TRBJ1-1; TRBD1 is a possible D gene (6 bases). The germline V gene has CDR1 ENHRY and CDR2 SYGVKD. This CDR3 contains 12 residues. V dropped 6 bases and J dropped 3 bases, with 8 bases sitting between them. DNA of the CDR3: TGTGCCATCAGCGCAGGGGACACTGAAGCTTTCTTT. Its translation is CAISAGDTEAFF.

Here the CDR3 DNA reads TGTGCCATCAGTGTAGGGACTAGTGCCGAGCAGTACTTC. It yields the protein CAISVGTSAEQYF. V and J are TRBV10-3 and TRBJ2-7, with TRBD2 matching 8 bases. Germline CDR1 ENHRY, CDR2 SYGVKD. The CDR3 runs to 13 residues. The junction had 5 bases not matched to a gene; V was cut back by 4 bases and J by 6 bases.

In this sample, this clone turned up a few times. V and J are TRBV5-5 and TRBJ2-7; a weak D match, TRBD2 (6 bases). The CDR3 covers 15 residues. With 4 bases removed from V and 1 base from J, the gap between germline ends came to 15 bases. The germline gives CDR1 SGHKS, CDR2 YYEKEE (reference sequence). In DNA, the CDR3 is TGTGCCAGCAGCCCGCTCTTTGGGGGGTCCTACGAGCAGTACTTC. This encodes CASSPLFGGSYEQYF.

This clone was detected only once. CDR3 bases: TGTGCCAGCAGCTTAGCGACTAGCGGAGATACGCAGTATTTT. Protein product: CASSLATSGDTQYF. The genes are TRBV7-8 and TRBJ2-3; 9 positions match TRBD2. The germline gives CDR1 SGHVS, CDR2 FQNEAQ. This CDR3 contains 14 residues. The trim removed 0 bases at V and 5 bases at J, leaving 0 bases unmatched.

V is TRBV9 and J is TRBJ2-2, with TRBD2 as a possible D gene (6 bases). V was pared by 0 bases and J by 4 bases, with 7 bases between. The CDR3 extends over 14 amino acids. Germline-derived CDR1 and CDR2 are SGDLS and YYNGEE. The CDR3 nucleotides are TGTGCCAGCAGCGTAGGGGGAGGCACCGGGGAGCTGTTTTTT. Translated: CASSVGGGTGELFF.

CDR3 bases: TGTGCCAGCAGTTTGGCTTACAGAAGCTCCTACAATGAGCAGTTCTTC. Its translation is CASSLAYRSSYNEQFF. J is TRBJ2-1 and V is TRBV28, with D unclear. The CDR3 runs to 16 residues. With 3 bases removed from V and 0 bases from J, the gap between germline ends came to 12 bases. From germline, CDR1 is MDHEN and CDR2 SYDVKM.

This clone was observed a handful of times. The chain employs TRBV19 and TRBJ2-7, with TRBD1 identical over 9 bases. The CDR3 is 13 residues long. Looked up from germline, CDR1 is LNHDA and CDR2 is SQIVND (reference sequence). The trim removed 10 bases at V and 6 bases at J, leaving 10 bases unmatched. The CDR3 coding sequence is TGTGCCACGAGAATCGGGACAGGGACCGAGCAGTACTTC. As protein: CATRIGTGTEQYF.

The chain joins TRBV7-9 to TRBJ2-7; D gene ambiguous. Trimming pared 4 bases from V and 8 bases from J, leaving 21 bases between. Germline loops: CDR1 SEHNR, CDR2 FQNEAQ (reference sequence). The CDR3 spans 15 residues. CDR3 DNA: TGTGCCAGCAGCTCCCCGCTCTTGGGCCCAACTCAGCAGTACTTC. Translating gives CASSSPLLGPTQQYF. Full variable domain (missing parts from reference TRBV7-9 and TRBJ2-7): DTGVSQNPRHKITKRGQNVTFRCDPISEHNRLYWYRQTLGQGPEFLTYFQNEAQLEKSRLLSDRFSAERPKGSFSTLEIQRTEQGDSAMYLCASSSPLLGPTQQYFGPGTRLTVT.

In DNA form, the CDR3 reads TGTGCCAGCCGCGGGACAGGGAGTACTGAAGCTTTCTTT. Protein sequence: CASRGTGSTEAFF. The V call is TRBV2, the J call TRBJ1-1; TRBD1 aligns across 9 bases. The V and J ends lost 8 bases and 5 bases, in that order; junction bases with no gene match: 6. Germline CDR1 and CDR2: SNHLY and FYNNEI. The CDR3 runs to 13 residues.

This chain connects TRBV28 to TRBJ1-5; TRBD1 is a possible D gene (6 bases). V was pared by 5 bases and J by 1 base, with 12 bases between. CDR1 is MDHEN and CDR2 is SYDVKM in the germline V gene. This CDR3 comprises 15 residues. DNA of the CDR3: TGTGCCAGCAGTACGTTAGGGGGAAGCAATCAGCCCCAGCATTTT. Protein sequence: CASSTLGGSNQPQHF.

The genes are TRBV28 and TRBJ2-7, with D possibly TRBD1 on 6 matching bases. CDR1 and CDR2 (germline): MDHEN, SYDVKM. CDR3 length: 14 amino acids. Trimming stripped 4 bases from V and 4 bases from J, with 14 bases between. Written as DNA, the CDR3 is TGTGCCAGCAGTTCCACCGACAGGTTTTACGAGCAGTACTTC. Translated, it gives CASSSTDRFYEQYF.

The rearrangement joins TRBV15 to TRBJ1-1, with D unclear. The CDR3 extends over 15 amino acids. Germline lookup yields CDR1 LNHNV and CDR2 YYDKDF (reference sequence). V was trimmed by 0 bases and J by 5 bases, leaving 13 bases between them. The CDR3 loop is CATSRDRGWWTEAFF. Here the CDR3 DNA reads TGTGCCACCAGCAGAGACCGAGGGTGGTGGACTGAAGCTTTCTTT.

This clone showed up just a few times. The chain joins TRBV6-5 to TRBJ1-1; no firm D call. Germline V gives CDR1 MNHEY, CDR2 SVGAGI. With 6 bases removed from V and 4 bases from J, the gap between germline ends came to 18 bases. The CDR3 contains 15 residues. CDR3 sequence reads: CASSSVGRLGTEAFF. The CDR3, as DNA: TGTGCCAGCAGCAGCGTGGGGAGGTTAGGCACTGAAGCTTTCTTT.

CDR3: CASSLVDRGTPLHF. DNA for the CDR3: TGTGCCAGCAGCTTAGTGGACAGGGGGACACCCCTCCACTTT. The chain carries TRBV7-2 and TRBJ1-6, with 10 positions matching TRBD1. V gave up 1 base and J gave up 11 bases; unmatched junction bases: 2. The CDR3 runs 14 residues. CDR1 and CDR2 from the germline V gene are SGHTA and FQGNSA.

This clone was found a few times. V and J are TRBV6-5 and TRBJ2-6; D remains ambiguous. Germline V CDR1 and CDR2: MNHEY, SVGAGI. The CDR3 sequence is 15 residues long. Trimming shortened V by 0 bases and J by 0 bases, and 3 bases separated the two germline ends. CDR3 sequence reads: CASSYSFSGANVLTF. The CDR3 nucleotides read TGTGCCAGCAGTTACTCCTTCTCTGGGGCCAACGTCCTGACTTTC.

This rearrangement joins TRBV28 to TRBJ1-5, with D unresolved. Germline CDR1 and CDR2: MDHEN and SYDVKM. The CDR3 runs 12 residues. V dropped 2 bases and J dropped 9 bases, with 8 bases sitting between them. This CDR3 is CASSLQVLPQHF. CDR3 nucleotides: TGTGCCAGCAGTTTACAGGTTTTGCCCCAGCATTTT.

This clone turned up a few times. V is TRBV4-3 and J is TRBJ2-1; TRBD2 agrees at 8 bases. Trimming at V came to 1 base and at J to 2 bases, leaving 10 bases not matched to a gene. The CDR3 consists of 18 residues. Germline V gene lookup returns CDR1 LGHNA and CDR2 YSLEER. The CDR3 nucleotides are TGCGCCAGCAGCCAAGCCCAGCCCGGGGGGGCTACCTACAATGAGCAGTTCTTC. Residues: CASSQAQPGGATYNEQFF.